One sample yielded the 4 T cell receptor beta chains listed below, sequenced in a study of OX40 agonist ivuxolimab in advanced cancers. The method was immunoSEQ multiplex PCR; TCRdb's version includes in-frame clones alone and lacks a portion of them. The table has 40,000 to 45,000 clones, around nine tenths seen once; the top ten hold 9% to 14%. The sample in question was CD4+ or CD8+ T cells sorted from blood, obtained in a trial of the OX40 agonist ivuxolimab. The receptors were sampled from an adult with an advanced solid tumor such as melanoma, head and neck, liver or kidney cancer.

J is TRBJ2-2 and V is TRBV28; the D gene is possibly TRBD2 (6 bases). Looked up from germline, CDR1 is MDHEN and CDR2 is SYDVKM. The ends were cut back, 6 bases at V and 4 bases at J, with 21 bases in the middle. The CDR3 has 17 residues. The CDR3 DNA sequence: TGTGCCAGCAGCCGCCTAGGACTACCGTTGGTCACCGGGGAGCTGTTTTTT. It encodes CASSRLGLPLVTGELFF.

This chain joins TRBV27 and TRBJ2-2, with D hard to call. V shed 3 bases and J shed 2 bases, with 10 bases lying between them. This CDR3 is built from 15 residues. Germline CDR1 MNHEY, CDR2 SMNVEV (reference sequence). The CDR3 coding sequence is TGTGCCAGCAGTTTGTTCGGACCTAACACCGGGGAGCTGTTTTTT. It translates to CASSLFGPNTGELFF.

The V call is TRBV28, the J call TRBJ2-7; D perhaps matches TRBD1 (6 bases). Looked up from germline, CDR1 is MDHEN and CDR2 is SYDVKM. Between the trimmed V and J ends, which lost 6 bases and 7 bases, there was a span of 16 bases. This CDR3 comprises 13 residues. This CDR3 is CASSQVRGREQYF. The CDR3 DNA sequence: TGTGCCAGCAGCCAGGTCAGGGGTCGAGAGCAGTACTTC.

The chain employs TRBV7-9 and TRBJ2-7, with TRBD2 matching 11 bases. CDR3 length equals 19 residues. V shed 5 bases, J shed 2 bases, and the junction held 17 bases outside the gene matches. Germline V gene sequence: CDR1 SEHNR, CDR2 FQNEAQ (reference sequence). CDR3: CASSPRTSGSAGIAYEQYF. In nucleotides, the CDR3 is TGTGCCAGCAGCCCCCGAACTAGCGGGAGTGCGGGGATAGCCTACGAGCAGTACTTC.